This T cell receptor beta chain appears in the sequencing data of a study of blood T cells in healthy people across ages. The CDR3 spans 18 residues. The germline CDR1 and CDR2 sequences are SGHTA and FQGTGA. Healthy Caucasian individuals from Russia aged roughly 6 to 90 were enrolled as donors. In each sample, at least 7 million PBMCs were isolated. A second PCR of about 6 to 12 cycles used a sample-barcoded 5' primer and a J-beta primer mix. A template-switch adaptor with 12 random nucleotides tagged each cDNA molecule. TCRdb itself ran the 5' RACE reads through MiXCR, one entry per CDR3 protein. There are roughly 1.7 million distinct CDR3 sequences in the sample; about 32% occur only once, and approximately 10% lies in the top ten. As concerns this clonotype: Germline and junction disagree at one end, which may indicate a read error.

This TCR derives from a young woman in good health. The V call is TRBV7-3, the J call TRBJ2-6; TRBD2 agrees at 9 bases. Input material: blood. CDR3 amino acids: CASSFLAGDLSGADVLTF. The CDR3 DNA sequence: TGTGCCAGCAGCTTCTTAGCGGGGGATCTCTCTGGGGCCGACGTCCTGACTTTC.